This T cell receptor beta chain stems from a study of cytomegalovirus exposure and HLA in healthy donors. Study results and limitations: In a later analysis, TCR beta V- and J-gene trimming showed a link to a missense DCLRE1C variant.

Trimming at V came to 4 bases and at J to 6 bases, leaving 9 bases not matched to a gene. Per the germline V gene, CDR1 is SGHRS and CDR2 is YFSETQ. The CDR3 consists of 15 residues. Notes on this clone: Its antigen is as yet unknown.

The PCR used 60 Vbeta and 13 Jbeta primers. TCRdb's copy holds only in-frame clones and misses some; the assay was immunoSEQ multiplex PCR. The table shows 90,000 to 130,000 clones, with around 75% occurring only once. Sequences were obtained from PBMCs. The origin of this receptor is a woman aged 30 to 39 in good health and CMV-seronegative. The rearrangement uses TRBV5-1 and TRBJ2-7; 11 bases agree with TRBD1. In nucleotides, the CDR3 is TGCGCCAGCAGCGCCCAGGGGGGACAGGGGGGCGAGCAGTACTTC. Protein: CASSAQGGQGGEQYF.